The source of this T cell receptor beta chain is a study of CD8 T cells in Susac syndrome (dated by TCRdb to the late 2010s). For context, the study as a whole: Of the Susac syndrome patients who were sequenced, six had clinically active disease and about eight were in clinical remission. At blood withdrawal, Susac syndrome patients were either therapy-naive, taking corticosteroids (in some cases with IVIg as well), or taking IVIg alone. The study used repertoire sequencing to test whether antigen drove CD8+ T cell activation and differentiation in Susac syndrome. Broader findings and caveats from the paper: The number of individuals in the TCR sequencing and HLA analysis was recognized as being relatively small. In the CD4+ T cell repertoire of Susac syndrome patients, clonal expansion was not detected.

In regard to this clonotype: The clone's antigen remains unknown. Base quality data are lacking; no much larger clone is found one base away.

Looking up the germline V gene yields CDR1 SGHRS and CDR2 YFSETQ. The CDR3 starts with the cysteine, ends with the phenylalanine, and has 15 residues. The retained sequence is limited to the CDR3, 45 bases, with the frame set at the first base. V is pruned by 5 bases and J by 0 bases, leaving 6 bases of the junction without a gene match. RNA was extracted using the RNeasy kit, and roughly 0.45 to 1 microgram was reverse transcribed with random hexamers. The immunoSEQ multiplex PCR assay, covering 54 Vbeta and 13 Jbeta segments, was used to amplify TCR beta CDR3 regions. PCR amplification bias was corrected using a synthetic template baseline for primer optimization and computational correction. The original pipeline was this. Reads were annotated to V, D and J genes according to IMGT and were analyzed with immunoSEQ Analyzer, with only productive sequences retained. Clonality was computed as one minus Shannon entropy normalized by log2 of the number of productive unique sequences. For each patient and control, public and private clones were evaluated within the 100 most prevalent clones. Clones were defined as Susac-specific if absent from the healthy and MS cohorts, from approximately 1,100 published viral clones and from other ImmuneACCESS disease sequences. Clones were called with MiXCR by TCRdb after fastp trimmed the public reads at Q25, and only in-frame beta chains were retained. Entries are consolidated by CDR3 protein sequence, retaining the most common genes and DNA. These V and J calls are TCRdb output, not the study's own analysis. The sample contains around 170,000 distinct CDR3 sequences, more than 95% of them found a single time. 0.12% of the sample lies in the top ten.

High-throughput TCR beta sequencing profiled peripheral blood CD8+ and CD4+ T cells from healthy donors, Susac syndrome patients and multiple sclerosis patients. The Susac syndrome patients fulfilled recently defined diagnostic criteria for definite or probable disease. Bulk CD8+ and CD4+ T cells were purified by magnetic negative isolation, whereas CD8+ TEMRA cells were enriched by FACS. Blood was drawn into EDTA tubes, processed within 24 hours, and PBMCs were isolated by density gradient centrifugation. PBMCs destined for TCR sequencing were cryopreserved in liquid nitrogen and later thawed in a 37 °C water bath. Purity of sorted or isolated CD4+, CD8+ and CD8+ TEMRA cells was at least 90%.

The V gene is TRBV5-1 and the J gene is TRBJ1-1; 8 junctional bases match TRBD1. Sequences were obtained from CD4+ T cells from PBMCs. The source of this sequence is a human donor with Susac syndrome. The DNA sequence reads TGCGCCAGCAGTCGAGGACAGGGCATGAACACTGAAGCTTTCTTT. Its amino acids are CASSRGQGMNTEAFF.